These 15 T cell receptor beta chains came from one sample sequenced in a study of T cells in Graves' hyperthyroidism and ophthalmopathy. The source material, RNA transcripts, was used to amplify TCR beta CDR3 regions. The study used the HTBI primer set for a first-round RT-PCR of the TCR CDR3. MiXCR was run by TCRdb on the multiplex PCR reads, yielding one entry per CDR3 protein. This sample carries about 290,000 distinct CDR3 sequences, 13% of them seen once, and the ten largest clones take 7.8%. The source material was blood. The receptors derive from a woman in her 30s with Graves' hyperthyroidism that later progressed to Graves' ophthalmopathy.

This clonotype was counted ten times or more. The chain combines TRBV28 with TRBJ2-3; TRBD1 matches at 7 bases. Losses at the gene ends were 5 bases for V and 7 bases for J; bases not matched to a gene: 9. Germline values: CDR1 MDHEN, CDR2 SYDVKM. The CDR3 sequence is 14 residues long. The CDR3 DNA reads TGTGCCAGCAGTCCCCCAGGGGGTTTGAATACGCAGTATTTT. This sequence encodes CASSPPGGLNTQYF.

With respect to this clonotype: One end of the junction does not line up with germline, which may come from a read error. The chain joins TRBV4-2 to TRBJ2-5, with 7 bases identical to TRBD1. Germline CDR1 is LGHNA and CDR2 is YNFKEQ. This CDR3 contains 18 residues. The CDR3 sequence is CAGSLGIDREYPRETQYF. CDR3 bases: TGTGCCGGCAGCCTAGGAATTGACAGGGAGTACCCCCGGGAGACCCAGTACTTC.

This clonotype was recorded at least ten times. The CDR3 loop is CASSLASGTFAGELFF. DNA for the CDR3: TGCGCCAGCAGCTTGGCTAGCGGGACCTTCGCCGGGGAGCTGTTTTTT. The chain couples TRBV5-1 to TRBJ2-2, with 9 bases matching TRBD2. The CDR3 is 16 residues long. The J segment lost 6 bases and the V segment lost 0 bases, leaving 6 bases of the junction unmatched. CDR1 is SGHRS and CDR2 is YFSETQ in the germline V gene.

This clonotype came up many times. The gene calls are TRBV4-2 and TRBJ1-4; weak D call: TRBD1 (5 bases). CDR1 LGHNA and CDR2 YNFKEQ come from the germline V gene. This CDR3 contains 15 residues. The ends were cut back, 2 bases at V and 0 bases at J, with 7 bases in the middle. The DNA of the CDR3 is TGTGCCAGCAGCCAATTAGGGGCAACTAATGAAAAACTGTTTTTT. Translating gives CASSQLGATNEKLFF.

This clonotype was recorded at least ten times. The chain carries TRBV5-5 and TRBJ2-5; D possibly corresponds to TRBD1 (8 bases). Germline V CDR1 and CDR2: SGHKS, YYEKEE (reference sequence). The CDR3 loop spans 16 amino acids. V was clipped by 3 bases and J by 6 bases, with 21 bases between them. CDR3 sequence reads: CASSWGGGQAMKTQYF. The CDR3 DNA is TGTGCCAGCAGCTGGGGGGGGGGACAGGCAATGAAGACCCAGTACTTC.

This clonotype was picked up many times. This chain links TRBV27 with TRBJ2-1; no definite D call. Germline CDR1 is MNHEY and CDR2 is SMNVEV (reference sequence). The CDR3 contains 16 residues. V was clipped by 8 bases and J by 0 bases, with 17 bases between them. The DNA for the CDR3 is TGTGCCAGCGCCCAGGCGGAGTCGAGCTCCTACAATGAGCAGTTCTTC. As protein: CASAQAESSSYNEQFF.

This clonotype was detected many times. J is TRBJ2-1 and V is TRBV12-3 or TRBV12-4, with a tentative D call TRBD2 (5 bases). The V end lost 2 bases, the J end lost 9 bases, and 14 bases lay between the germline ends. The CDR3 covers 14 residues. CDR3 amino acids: CASSLKAGGSEQFF. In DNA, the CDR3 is TGTGCCAGCAGTTTAAAGGCGGGCGGCAGTGAGCAGTTCTTC.

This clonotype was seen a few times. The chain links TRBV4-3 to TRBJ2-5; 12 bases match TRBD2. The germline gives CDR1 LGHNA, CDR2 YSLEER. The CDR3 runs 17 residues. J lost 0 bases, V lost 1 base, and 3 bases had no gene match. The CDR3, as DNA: TGCGCCAGCAGCCAAGGGACTAGCGGGAAGTACCAAGAGACCCAGTACTTC. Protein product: CASSQGTSGKYQETQYF.

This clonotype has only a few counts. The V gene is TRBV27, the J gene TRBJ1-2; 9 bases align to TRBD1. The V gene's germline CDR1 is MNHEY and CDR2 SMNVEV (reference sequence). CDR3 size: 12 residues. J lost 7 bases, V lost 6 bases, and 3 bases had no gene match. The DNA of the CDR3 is TGTGCCAGCAGAACAGGGGGCGGTGGCTACACCTTC. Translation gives CASRTGGGGYTF.

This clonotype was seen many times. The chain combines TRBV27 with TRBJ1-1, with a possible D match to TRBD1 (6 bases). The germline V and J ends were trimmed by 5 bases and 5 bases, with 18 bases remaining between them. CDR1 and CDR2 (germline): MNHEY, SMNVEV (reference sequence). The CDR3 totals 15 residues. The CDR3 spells CASSQTSTGRTEAFF. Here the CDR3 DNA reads TGTGCCAGCAGTCAGACGTCTACAGGGAGGACTGAAGCTTTCTTT.

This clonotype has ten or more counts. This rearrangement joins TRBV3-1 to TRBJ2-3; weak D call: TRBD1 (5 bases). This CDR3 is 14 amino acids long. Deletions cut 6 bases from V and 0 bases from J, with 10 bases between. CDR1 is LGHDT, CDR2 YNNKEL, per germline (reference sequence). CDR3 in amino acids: CASRQEFSTDTQYF. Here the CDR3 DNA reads TGTGCCAGCAGACAGGAATTTAGCACAGATACGCAGTATTTT.

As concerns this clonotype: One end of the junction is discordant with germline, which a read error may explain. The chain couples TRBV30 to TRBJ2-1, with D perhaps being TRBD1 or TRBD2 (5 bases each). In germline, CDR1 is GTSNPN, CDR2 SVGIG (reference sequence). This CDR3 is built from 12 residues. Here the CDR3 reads CVWSAWGNEQFF. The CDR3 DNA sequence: TGTGTCTGGAGTGCATGGGGGAATGAGCAGTTCTTC.

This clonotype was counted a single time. The CDR3 reads CAWTRTGRGGGANVLTF. The DNA of the CDR3 is TGTGCCTGGACCCGGACGGGAAGGGGTGGGGGGGCCAACGTCCTGACTTTC. V gene TRBV30 combines with J gene TRBJ2-6, with D perhaps matching TRBD1 or TRBD2 (5 bases each). V was cut by 4 bases and J by 4 bases, with 20 bases left in between. Germline assignment: CDR1 GTSNPN and CDR2 SVGIG (reference sequence). The CDR3 contains 17 residues.

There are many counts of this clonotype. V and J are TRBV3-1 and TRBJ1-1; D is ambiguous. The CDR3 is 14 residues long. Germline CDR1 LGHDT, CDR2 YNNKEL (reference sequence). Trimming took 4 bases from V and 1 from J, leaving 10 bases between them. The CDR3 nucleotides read TGTGCCAGCAGCCTACTACTGGGGAACACTGAAGCTTTCTTT. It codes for CASSLLLGNTEAFF.

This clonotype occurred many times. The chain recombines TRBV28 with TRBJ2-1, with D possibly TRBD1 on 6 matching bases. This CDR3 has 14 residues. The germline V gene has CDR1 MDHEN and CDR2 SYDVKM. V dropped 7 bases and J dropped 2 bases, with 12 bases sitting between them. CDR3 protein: CASTQGIAYNEQFF. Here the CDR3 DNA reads TGTGCCAGCACACAGGGAATTGCCTACAATGAGCAGTTCTTC.